This TCR beta chain was identified during a study of beta chain features in type 1 diabetes (dated by TCRdb to 2016 to 2018). As for the study more broadly: Patients and healthy donors did not differ in mean age, gender distribution, total cell number or subset yield. A total of approximately 110,000,000 sorted cells were examined across all samples, and a strong correlation was observed between cell number per subset and RNA yield. In the study, TCRB repertoires of sorted circulating CD4+ T cell subsets from recently diagnosed type 1 diabetes patients were compared with those of matched healthy donors. Regulatory and stem cell-like memory subsets were obtained from only 8 patients and about eight healthy donors, while naive and central memory subsets were obtained from all 30 or so donors. Study-wide conclusions, independent of this receptor: Shorter templates might be favored by PCR, yet because patient and control samples were amplified and corrected together, any such skew would affect both groups equally. Naive, central memory and regulatory TCRB repertoires appeared more similar among patients than among healthy donors. Because small numbers of individuals were included in the HLA sub-analyses, any influence of HLA type on TCRB rearrangement was left unresolved. Type 1 diabetes patients showed a moderate but significant shortening of TCRB CDR3 length in all four CD4+ subsets. Because cDNA rather than genomic DNA was sequenced, highly expressing activated cells could have been over-represented, although no difference in activation and CD3 levels was found between groups. At VDJ recombination sites, patients with type 1 diabetes made fewer insertions and deleted more nucleotides, a pattern implying thymic rearrangement abnormalities.

A single peripheral blood draw of about 116 mL on average was collected from each donor into heparinised tubes. A BD FACSAria II and a panel including CD45RO, CCR7, CD25, CD127, CD95 and CD27 were used to sort naive, central memory, regulatory and stem cell-like memory CD4+ T cells. Purity was above 98% for every sorted population. Right away, PBMCs were isolated by Lymphoprep density gradient centrifugation and were stained directly, with no culture step. Samples were stained and sorted in pairs, with one healthy donor and one patient per experiment, so that batch effects were minimized. All of the isolated RNA was reverse transcribed with the High Capacity cDNA Reverse Transcription Kit, so expressed TCRB transcripts were sequenced. Deep immunoSEQ sequencing was performed on naive, central memory and regulatory T cell samples, with an average of around 3.4 million total reads per sample. After sorted cells were lysed in RLT buffer, RNA was extracted with DNase-treated RNeasy Micro or Mini kits, with the choice depending on cell number. Each cell subset was processed separately to prevent cross-contamination, with patient and healthy donor samples processed together. TCRB sequences were amplified from cDNA with the immunoSEQ multiplex PCR, producing 87-bp fragments spanning the CDR3 region. The amplicons were sequenced using the Illumina HiSeq platform. Processing in the source paper ran as follows. Synthetic template baselines were used to correct PCR bias computationally, reads within Hamming distance 2 were collapsed together, and singletons that could not be merged were discarded. Reads were aligned to IMGT to assign V, D and J genes, CDR3 length, and insertions or deletions at six rearrangement sites. Within each subset, clonotype counts were normalized to the number of sorted cells before true diversity and Gini coefficients were calculated with the tcR R package. Repertoire sharing was quantified using the overlap coefficient calculated on TCRB nucleotide sequences. Out-of-frame TCRB sequences from naive cells were analyzed to stand in for the pre-selection repertoire. Sourced from immuneACCESS, this table was stored by TCRdb with only in-frame sequences that have V and J called. A share of the clones is absent; for the studies checked, an unresolved V gene accounts for under half, and the remainder has no known explanation. The DNA gave D and trimming, while V, J and clone size come from that table. The sample contains hundreds of thousands of clones, around 15% of them found a single time. Of the sample, about 0.02% falls within the top ten clones.

According to the germline V gene (reference sequence), CDR1 reads LNHDA and CDR2 reads SQIVND. From cysteine to phenylalanine, the CDR3 is 12 amino acids long. Solely the CDR3 DNA is kept, with 36 bases framed from the first base. Points on this clone: The target of this receptor is not known. Within one base of it there is no much larger clone, and no base qualities were kept. This CDR3 is also generated by other DNA sequences in the sample.

The sequence is built from TRBV19 and TRBJ1-5; the D region possibly corresponds to TRBD1 (5 bases align). The sequenced sample consisted of naive CD4+ T cells from blood. The cell subset or site label, as the study defines it: true naive CD4+ T cells. The TCR originated in a man in his late teens or twenties with type 1 diabetes. The CDR3 sequence is CASTRGNQPQHF. The sequenced DNA: TGTGCTTCAACCAGGGGCAATCAGCCCCAGCATTTT. Supplemented by the reference TRBV19 and TRBJ1-5 proteins around the CDR3, the complete variable domain is DGGITQSPKYLFRKEGQNVTLSCEQNLNHDAMYWYRQDPGQGLRLIYYSQIVNDFQKGDIAEGYSVSREKKESFPLTVTSAQKNPTAFYLCASTRGNQPQHFGDGTRLSIL.